This TCR beta chain was captured in a study of T cell responses to AZD1222 COVID-19 vaccine. The CDR3 sequence is 12 residues long. V was clipped by 2 bases and J by 4 bases, with 8 bases between them. Germline V lookup: CDR1 GTSNPN, CDR2 SVGIG (reference sequence). This table comes from immunoSEQ multiplex PCR, and its TCRdb copy is limited to in-frame clones, with some not included. The sample has some 140,000 clones; more than 85% are singletons. Sequencing was performed on peripheral blood, taken 28 days after the second AZD1222 dose. The rearrangement joins TRBV30 to TRBJ1-2; D not certain. This sequence originates from an adult who received the AZD1222 COVID-19 vaccine. The CDR3 region is CAWSQSSYGYTF. As DNA, the CDR3 is TGTGCCTGGAGTCAGAGTTCCTATGGCTACACCTTC. Drawing the rest from reference TRBV30 and TRBJ1-2, the complete variable domain is SQTIHQWPATLVQPVGSPLSLECTVEGTSNPNLYWYRQAAGRGLQLLFYSVGIGQISSEVPQNLSASRPQDRQFILSSKKLLLSDSGFYLCAWSQSSYGYTFGSGTRLTVV.